This entry features one T cell receptor (beta chain) sequence. The sample holds other DNA sequences that translate to the same CDR3. Generated by immunoSEQ multiplex PCR, the TCRdb table keeps only in-frame clones and is missing some. The sample holds about 2.1 million clones, around 95% seen once. These data belong to a study of shared clonotypes between healthy human individuals. V was pared by 0 bases and J by 0 bases, with 7 bases between. Looked up from germline, CDR1 is SGHNT and CDR2 is YYREEE (reference sequence). The CDR3 spans 15 residues. Only CD45RO-negative cells positively selected for CCR7 counted as naive CD8 cells, so terminally differentiated effector memory CD45RA+ cells were excluded.

The sequence was collected from a man between 18 and 29 years old in good health. Some clones in this sample may be carry-over from other donors' samples. Material for sequencing was naive CD8+ T cells from PBMCs. This sequence joins TRBV5-4 and TRBJ1-3; D remains ambiguous. As DNA, the CDR3 is TGTGCCAGCAGCTTGGGGACTGCCTCTGGAAACACCATATATTTT. As protein: CASSLGTASGNTIYF.